Listed below are T cell receptor beta chains from one sample, sequenced in a study of control samples from healthy donors and cancer patients. Sequencing was performed with immunoSEQ multiplex PCR; in TCRdb, only in-frame clones are kept and a portion is missing. The sample has about 51,000 clones, roughly 86% seen once. Sequencing used PBMCs. The receptors originated from a man aged 50-59 years with head and neck cancer. The CDR3 runs from the conserved cysteine through the conserved F or W. Each record gives: D gene, V gene, clone size, J gene, CDR3 DNA, CDR3 protein. A D gene is named only where the DNA matches it firmly. Not every row has a clone size; where given, it reads once, few, many or a size class.

d_call: TRBD2
v_call: TRBV10-3
clone_size: once
j_call: TRBJ2-7
cdr3_nt: TGTGCCATCAGCACCAGCGGGGGGGTAAACGAGCAGTACTTC
cdr3_aa: CAISTSGGVNEQYF

d_call: TRBD2
v_call: TRBV7-2
clone_size: NA
j_call: TRBJ2-2
cdr3_nt: TGTGCCAGCAGCCCCGGGCGGGGGGGTGTACACGGGGAGCTGTTTTTT
cdr3_aa: CASSPGRGGVHGELFF

d_call: TRBD2
v_call: TRBV7-9
clone_size: NA
j_call: TRBJ2-7
cdr3_nt: TGTGCCAGCAGTAGCGGGAGACAATACGAGCAGTACTTC
cdr3_aa: CASSSGRQYEQYF

d_call: NA
v_call: TRBV28
clone_size: NA
j_call: TRBJ2-7
cdr3_nt: TGTGCCAGCAGCCCTCCGGGCCAAGGGGGCGAGCAGTACTTC
cdr3_aa: CASSPPGQGGEQYF

d_call: NA
v_call: TRBV6-5
clone_size: NA
j_call: TRBJ2-3
cdr3_nt: TGTGCCAGCATAATGGGGACCACAGATACGCAGTATTTT
cdr3_aa: CASIMGTTDTQYF

d_call: NA
v_call: TRBV7-2
clone_size: NA
j_call: TRBJ2-2
cdr3_nt: TGTGCCAGCAGCTTAGGGCTGGCGAACACCGGGGAGCTGTTTTTT
cdr3_aa: CASSLGLANTGELFF

d_call: NA
v_call: TRBV21-1
clone_size: NA
j_call: TRBJ2-7
cdr3_nt: TGTGCCAGCAGCAAAGGCCACGAGCAGTACTTC
cdr3_aa: CASSKGHEQYF

d_call: NA
v_call: TRBV4-1
clone_size: NA
j_call: TRBJ2-7
cdr3_nt: TGCGCCAGCAGCCTATTGACTAGTACCGGCTACGAGCAGTACTTC
cdr3_aa: CASSLLTSTGYEQYF

d_call: NA
v_call: TRBV14
clone_size: NA
j_call: TRBJ2-3
cdr3_nt: TGTGCCAGCAGCCGTGGAGGTACGCAGTATTTT
cdr3_aa: CASSRGGTQYF

d_call: NA
v_call: TRBV21-1
clone_size: NA
j_call: TRBJ2-5
cdr3_nt: TGTGCCAGCAGCAAGTGTCAGGAATGGGAGACCCAGTACTTC
cdr3_aa: CASSKCQEWETQYF

d_call: NA
v_call: TRBV3-1/TRBV3-2
clone_size: NA
j_call: TRBJ2-7
cdr3_nt: TGTGCCAGCAGTCCGAGGACACTCTCTTACGAGCAGTACTTC
cdr3_aa: CASSPRTLSYEQYF

d_call: NA
v_call: TRBV5-1
clone_size: NA
j_call: TRBJ1-1
cdr3_nt: TGCGCCAGCGGGACCGGGATGAACACTGAAGCTTTCTTT
cdr3_aa: CASGTGMNTEAFF

d_call: NA
v_call: TRBV21-1
clone_size: NA
j_call: TRBJ1-1
cdr3_nt: TGTGCCAGCAGCCTAACGGGGGAAGGGTTGAACACTGAAGCTTTCTTT
cdr3_aa: CASSLTGEGLNTEAFF

d_call: NA
v_call: TRBV28
clone_size: few
j_call: TRBJ1-1
cdr3_nt: TGTGCCAGCAGCCCTCCTGGACGGACTTGGGGCACTGAAGCTTTCTTT
cdr3_aa: CASSPPGRTWGTEAFF

d_call: TRBD1
v_call: TRBV7-3
clone_size: NA
j_call: TRBJ2-2
cdr3_nt: TGTGCCAGCAGCCCCTACCCCGACAGGGACACCGGGGAGCTGTTTTTT
cdr3_aa: CASSPYPDRDTGELFF

d_call: TRBD1
v_call: TRBV4-1
clone_size: NA
j_call: TRBJ2-3
cdr3_nt: TGCGCCAGCAGCCGCCTCGGGACAGGTAGCACAGATACGCAGTATTTT
cdr3_aa: CASSRLGTGSTDTQYF

d_call: NA
v_call: TRBV3-1/TRBV3-2
clone_size: once
j_call: TRBJ2-5
cdr3_nt: TGTGCCAGCAGCCATGACCTCCCCGACCACCAAGAGACCCAGTACTTC
cdr3_aa: CASSHDLPDHQETQYF

d_call: NA
v_call: TRBV21-1
clone_size: NA
j_call: TRBJ2-7
cdr3_nt: TGTGCCAGCAGCAAAGAGAGGTTCAGGGAAGACTCCTACGAGCAGTACTTC
cdr3_aa: CASSKERFREDSYEQYF

d_call: TRBD1
v_call: TRBV28
clone_size: NA
j_call: TRBJ2-1
cdr3_nt: TGTGCCAGCAGTTTATTGCTTTGGGGACAGGGAAGCTCCTACAATGAGCAGTTCTTC
cdr3_aa: CASSLLLWGQGSSYNEQFF

d_call: TRBD2
v_call: TRBV6-2/TRBV6-3
clone_size: NA
j_call: TRBJ2-5
cdr3_nt: TGTGCCAGCAGTAATCGGGCTAGCGGGCCGTACTTC
cdr3_aa: CASSNRASGPYF

d_call: TRBD1
v_call: TRBV15
clone_size: once
j_call: TRBJ2-7
cdr3_nt: TGTGCCACCAGCAGAGATTGGGGACAGGGGGCCTACGAGCAGTACTTC
cdr3_aa: CATSRDWGQGAYEQYF

d_call: NA
v_call: TRBV5-6
clone_size: NA
j_call: TRBJ2-7
cdr3_nt: TGTGCCAGCAGCCCCGGCAGGGGGGCTTCCCCCTACGAGCAGTACTTC
cdr3_aa: CASSPGRGASPYEQYF

d_call: NA
v_call: TRBV27
clone_size: few
j_call: TRBJ1-3
cdr3_nt: TGTGCCAGCAGCCAGAGGGGCCCCTCTGGAAACACCATATATTTT
cdr3_aa: CASSQRGPSGNTIYF

d_call: NA
v_call: TRBV2
clone_size: NA
j_call: TRBJ2-1
cdr3_nt: TGTGCCAGATACCGACTAGACTCCTACAATGAGCAGTTCTTC
cdr3_aa: CARYRLDSYNEQFF

d_call: TRBD1
v_call: TRBV2
clone_size: NA
j_call: TRBJ1-2
cdr3_nt: TGTGCCAGCAGTGGGACAGGGGGCCATGGCTACACCTTC
cdr3_aa: CASSGTGGHGYTF

d_call: NA
v_call: TRBV7-6
clone_size: NA
j_call: TRBJ1-5
cdr3_nt: TGTGCCAGCAGCTCCGGGGGAAATCAGCCCCAGCATTTT
cdr3_aa: CASSSGGNQPQHF

d_call: TRBD1
v_call: TRBV9
clone_size: once
j_call: TRBJ1-2
cdr3_nt: TGTGCCAGCAGCGTAGGGGGACAGGATGGCTACACCTTC
cdr3_aa: CASSVGGQDGYTF

d_call: NA
v_call: TRBV7-8
clone_size: NA
j_call: TRBJ2-6
cdr3_nt: TGTGCCAGCAGCCCGACACTTTCGGGGGCCAACGTCCTGACTTTC
cdr3_aa: CASSPTLSGANVLTF

d_call: TRBD2
v_call: TRBV7-8
clone_size: NA
j_call: TRBJ2-7
cdr3_nt: TGTGCCAGCAGCTTACGGGACTACCTCTCCTACGAGCAGTACTTC
cdr3_aa: CASSLRDYLSYEQYF

d_call: TRBD2
v_call: TRBV20-1
clone_size: NA
j_call: TRBJ2-5
cdr3_nt: TGCAGCCCAGCGGGGGGAGAGACCCAGTACTTC
cdr3_aa: CSPAGGETQYF

d_call: TRBD1
v_call: TRBV5-1
clone_size: NA
j_call: TRBJ2-2
cdr3_nt: TGCGCCAGCAGCACCGACAGGGTGAACACCGGGGAGCTGTTTTTT
cdr3_aa: CASSTDRVNTGELFF

d_call: NA
v_call: TRBV28
clone_size: once
j_call: TRBJ2-4
cdr3_nt: TGTGCCAGCAGTTTCGCAATTGCCAAAAACATTCAGTACTTC
cdr3_aa: CASSFAIAKNIQYF

d_call: TRBD2
v_call: TRBV10-3
clone_size: few
j_call: TRBJ2-3
cdr3_nt: TGTGCCACCAGCTTAGCGGGGGCCAGCACAGATACGCAGTATTTT
cdr3_aa: CATSLAGASTDTQYF

d_call: NA
v_call: TRBV9
clone_size: NA
j_call: TRBJ1-1
cdr3_nt: TGTGCCAGCAGCGTAAAGTTGGGGAACACTGAAGCTTTCTTT
cdr3_aa: CASSVKLGNTEAFF

d_call: NA
v_call: TRBV11-2
clone_size: NA
j_call: TRBJ2-3
cdr3_nt: TGTGCCAGCAGCTTAGAGGATACGCAGTATTTT
cdr3_aa: CASSLEDTQYF

d_call: NA
v_call: TRBV2
clone_size: few
j_call: TRBJ1-6
cdr3_nt: TGTGCCAGCATAGTGGCGCCGCAAAATTCACCCCTCCACTTT
cdr3_aa: CASIVAPQNSPLHF

d_call: TRBD1
v_call: TRBV15
clone_size: NA
j_call: TRBJ2-2
cdr3_nt: TGTGCCACCAGCACCCGACAGGGGACGAACACCGGGGAGCTGTTTTTT
cdr3_aa: CATSTRQGTNTGELFF

d_call: TRBD2
v_call: TRBV19
clone_size: once
j_call: TRBJ2-1
cdr3_nt: TGTGCCAGTAGCCCCAGCGGGAGGGCCTTTGGGGAGCAGTTCTTC
cdr3_aa: CASSPSGRAFGEQFF

d_call: NA
v_call: TRBV7-9
clone_size: NA
j_call: TRBJ2-5
cdr3_nt: TGTGCCAGCAGCTTAGCGTTGGGAGAGACCCAGTACTTC
cdr3_aa: CASSLALGETQYF

d_call: TRBD1
v_call: TRBV2
clone_size: NA
j_call: TRBJ2-1
cdr3_nt: TGTGCCAGCAGCGGACAGGGGGCGGGCAATGAGCAGTTCTTC
cdr3_aa: CASSGQGAGNEQFF

d_call: TRBD1
v_call: TRBV29-1
clone_size: NA
j_call: TRBJ2-7
cdr3_nt: TGCAGCGCTACGGGGACAGGGGCCTCCTACGAGCAGTACTTC
cdr3_aa: CSATGTGASYEQYF

d_call: TRBD1
v_call: TRBV5-8
clone_size: NA
j_call: TRBJ1-1
cdr3_nt: TGTGCCAGCAGGGGAAGGGGGCTTACTGAAGCTTTCTTT
cdr3_aa: CASRGRGLTEAFF

d_call: NA
v_call: TRBV30
clone_size: few
j_call: TRBJ2-7
cdr3_nt: TGTGCCTGGAGGGGGGGCAGGGGGTACGAGCAGTACTTC
cdr3_aa: CAWRGGRGYEQYF

d_call: NA
v_call: TRBV19
clone_size: NA
j_call: TRBJ2-1
cdr3_nt: TGTGCCAGTAGTATAGGGGGACGGGGATACTACAATGAGCAGTTCTTC
cdr3_aa: CASSIGGRGYYNEQFF

d_call: NA
v_call: TRBV7-6
clone_size: NA
j_call: TRBJ2-5
cdr3_nt: TGTGCCAGCAGCTTAGAATGGCCACAGGAAGAGACCCAGTACTTC
cdr3_aa: CASSLEWPQEETQYF

d_call: NA
v_call: TRBV5-1
clone_size: NA
j_call: TRBJ2-3
cdr3_nt: TGCGCCAGCAGCTTGGTGGGGGGCGGGACAGATACGCAGTATTTT
cdr3_aa: CASSLVGGGTDTQYF

d_call: TRBD1
v_call: TRBV5-1
clone_size: NA
j_call: TRBJ2-5
cdr3_nt: TGCGCCAGCAGCGACCGGGACAGGGGTCGTGGGGAGACCCAGTACTTC
cdr3_aa: CASSDRDRGRGETQYF

d_call: NA
v_call: TRBV28
clone_size: NA
j_call: TRBJ2-5
cdr3_nt: TGTGCCAGCAGTTTATTCAGGGAGACCCAGTACTTC
cdr3_aa: CASSLFRETQYF

d_call: TRBD2
v_call: TRBV9
clone_size: NA
j_call: TRBJ2-1
cdr3_nt: TGTGCCAGCAGCGTTCTGCGGGAGGGGAATGAGCAGTTCTTC
cdr3_aa: CASSVLREGNEQFF

d_call: NA
v_call: TRBV30
clone_size: NA
j_call: TRBJ1-4
cdr3_nt: TGTGCCTGGGCTAGTCGTTGGACAGCCTTTAAGACAACTAATGAAAAACTGTTTTTT
cdr3_aa: CAWASRWTAFKTTNEKLFF

d_call: TRBD1
v_call: TRBV30
clone_size: NA
j_call: TRBJ1-4
cdr3_nt: TGTGCCTGGAGTTTCCTAACAGGGGGCGGTGAAAAACTGTTTTTT
cdr3_aa: CAWSFLTGGGEKLFF

d_call: NA
v_call: TRBV6-5
clone_size: NA
j_call: TRBJ1-3
cdr3_nt: TGTGCCAGCAGTTACAGACAGGATCTGGGAAACACCATATATTTT
cdr3_aa: CASSYRQDLGNTIYF

d_call: NA
v_call: TRBV5-6
clone_size: NA
j_call: TRBJ2-7
cdr3_nt: TGTGCCAGCACCCGGTGGGCGGGCTCCTACGAGCAGTACTTC
cdr3_aa: CASTRWAGSYEQYF